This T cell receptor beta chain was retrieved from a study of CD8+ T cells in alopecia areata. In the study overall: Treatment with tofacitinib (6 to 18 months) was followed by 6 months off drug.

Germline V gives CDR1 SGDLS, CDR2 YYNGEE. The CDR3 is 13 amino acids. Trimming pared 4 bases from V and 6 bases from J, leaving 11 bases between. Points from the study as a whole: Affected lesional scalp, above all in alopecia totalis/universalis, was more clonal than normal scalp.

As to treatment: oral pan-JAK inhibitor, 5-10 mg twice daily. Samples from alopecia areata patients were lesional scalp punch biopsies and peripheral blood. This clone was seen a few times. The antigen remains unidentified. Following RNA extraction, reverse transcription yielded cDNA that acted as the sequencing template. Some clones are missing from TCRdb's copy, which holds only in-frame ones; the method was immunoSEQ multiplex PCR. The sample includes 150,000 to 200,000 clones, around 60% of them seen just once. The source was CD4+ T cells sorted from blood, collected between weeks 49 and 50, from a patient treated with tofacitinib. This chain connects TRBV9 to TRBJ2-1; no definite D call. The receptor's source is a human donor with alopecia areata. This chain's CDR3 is CASSPHLGNEQFF. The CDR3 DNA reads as TGTGCCAGCAGCCCGCACCTGGGCAATGAGCAGTTCTTC. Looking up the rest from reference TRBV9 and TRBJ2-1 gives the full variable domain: DSGVTQTPKHLITATGQRVTLRCSPRSGDLSVYWYQQSLDQGLQFLIQYYNGEERAKGNILERFSAQQFPDLHSELNLSSLELGDSALYFCASSPHLGNEQFFGPGTRLTVL.